This TCR beta chain was recorded in a study of T cell changes during pregnancy in multiple sclerosis. Here immunoSEQ multiplex PCR was the method, and the copy in TCRdb shows in-frame clones only, minus some. The sample consists of about 59,000 clones, approximately 92% of them appearing once. Looked up from germline, CDR1 is SGHTA and CDR2 is FQGNSA. The CDR3 length is 15 residues. The germline V and J ends were trimmed by 3 bases and 8 bases, with 17 bases remaining between them. The specimen comprised peripheral blood, sampled in the first trimester of pregnancy. This clonotype was obtained from a female donor with multiple sclerosis, enrolled in a pregnancy study. This chain uses TRBV7-2 with TRBJ2-4; D may be TRBD2 (5 bases). The CDR3 loop is CASSFTSGRQDIQYF. CDR3 bases: TGTGCCAGCAGCTTTACCAGCGGCCGCCAGGACATTCAGTACTTC.